A single sample is the source of the 8 T cell receptor beta chains below, sequenced in a study of T cells in Graves' hyperthyroidism and ophthalmopathy. Authors of the study amplified TCR beta CDR3 regions from RNA transcripts. First-round RT-PCR targeting the TCR CDR3 was performed with the HTBI primer set. MiXCR was run by TCRdb on the multiplex PCR reads, yielding one entry per CDR3 protein. The sample lists 300,000 or so distinct CDR3 sequences; 15% to 20% were seen once. The specimen sequenced was blood. The source of these receptors is a woman in her forties or fifties with Graves' hyperthyroidism.

This clonotype was detected ten times or more. The chain is built from TRBV6-5 and TRBJ2-1; D ambiguous. V was cut by 0 bases and J by 9 bases, with 12 bases left in between. This CDR3 contains 14 residues. The germline CDR1 and CDR2 sequences are MNHEY and SVGAGI. The CDR3 loop reads CASSYSIKEVEQFF. Written as DNA, the CDR3 is TGTGCCAGCAGTTACTCAATTAAGGAAGTTGAGCAGTTCTTC.

There are many counts of this clonotype. The genes are TRBV5-1 and TRBJ2-5, with TRBD2 as a possible D gene (6 bases). This CDR3 region has 13 residues. V shed 4 bases and J shed 3 bases, with 10 bases lying between them. The germline gives CDR1 SGHRS, CDR2 YFSETQ. The CDR3 region has the DNA TGCGCCAGCAGCAACCCTAGCGAAGAGACCCAGTACTTC. Encoded protein: CASSNPSEETQYF. Together with reference TRBV5-1 and TRBJ2-5, the CDR3 gives the full variable domain: KAGVTQTPRYLIKTRGQQVTLSCSPISGHRSVSWYQQTPGQGLQFLFEYFSETQRNKGNFPGRFSGRQFSNSRSEMNVSTLELGDSALYLCASSNPSEETQYFGPGTRLLVL.

The chain joins TRBV9 to TRBJ2-1; TRBD2 matches 7 bases. Germline lookup yields CDR1 SGDLS and CDR2 YYNGEE. The J segment lost 0 bases and the V segment lost 0 bases, leaving 6 bases of the junction unmatched. The CDR3 covers 17 residues. CDR3 nucleotide sequence: TGTGCCAGCAGCGTAGAGGGCCTAGCGGACTCCTACAATGAGCAGTTCTTC. Protein: CASSVEGLADSYNEQFF.

This clonotype was observed at least ten times. V is TRBV28 and J is TRBJ2-1, with TRBD2 matching over 9 bases. The V gene's germline CDR1 is MDHEN and CDR2 SYDVKM. With 5 bases clipped from V and 4 bases from J, the junction kept 6 bases outside the gene matches. The CDR3 consists of 15 residues. The DNA of the CDR3 is TGTGCCAGCAGTATAGCGGGAGAGATTTACAATGAGCAGTTCTTC. Translated, it gives CASSIAGEIYNEQFF.

This clonotype was detected many times. The chain is built from TRBV28 and TRBJ2-4, with 11 positions matching TRBD2. The CDR3 length is 15 residues. CDR1 is MDHEN and CDR2 is SYDVKM in the germline V gene. The J segment lost 8 bases and the V segment lost 6 bases, leaving 9 bases of the junction unmatched. CDR3 loop: CASSPTSGSWDIQYF. In DNA form, the CDR3 reads TGTGCCAGCAGCCCAACTAGCGGGAGTTGGGACATTCAGTACTTC.

The chain carries TRBV28 and TRBJ1-2; D not certain. In germline, CDR1 is MDHEN, CDR2 SYDVKM. Between the trimmed V and J ends, which lost 2 bases and 6 bases, there was a span of 10 bases. The CDR3 runs 13 residues. The CDR3 DNA reads TGTGCCAGCAGTTTAGGTACGGTGAATGGCTACACCTTC. It specifies CASSLGTVNGYTF.

This clonotype turned up a few times. The chain employs TRBV7-9 and TRBJ2-6, with D hard to call. V was clipped by 6 bases and J by 2 bases, with 5 bases between them. Germline V lookup: CDR1 SEHNR, CDR2 FQNEAQ (reference sequence). The CDR3 is made up of 13 amino acids. The CDR3 spells CASRPAGANVLTF. The CDR3 coding sequence is TGTGCCAGCAGACCTGCTGGGGCCAACGTCCTGACTTTC.

The V gene is TRBV5-5, the J gene TRBJ1-1; a weak D match, TRBD1 (5 bases). CDR3 size: 12 residues. Germline V CDR1 and CDR2: SGHKS, YYEKEE (reference sequence). V lost 4 bases and J lost 6, with 10 bases in between. CDR3 loop: CASSRGTAEAFF. CDR3 DNA sequence: TGTGCCAGCAGCCGGGGGACCGCTGAAGCTTTCTTT. The complete variable domain, with remaining parts taken from reference TRBV5-5 and TRBJ1-1, reads DAGVTQSPTHLIKTRGQQVTLRCSPISGHKSVSWYQQVLGQGPQFIFQYYEKEERGRGNFPDRFSARQFPNYSSELNVNALLLGDSALYLCASSRGTAEAFFGQGTRLTVV.